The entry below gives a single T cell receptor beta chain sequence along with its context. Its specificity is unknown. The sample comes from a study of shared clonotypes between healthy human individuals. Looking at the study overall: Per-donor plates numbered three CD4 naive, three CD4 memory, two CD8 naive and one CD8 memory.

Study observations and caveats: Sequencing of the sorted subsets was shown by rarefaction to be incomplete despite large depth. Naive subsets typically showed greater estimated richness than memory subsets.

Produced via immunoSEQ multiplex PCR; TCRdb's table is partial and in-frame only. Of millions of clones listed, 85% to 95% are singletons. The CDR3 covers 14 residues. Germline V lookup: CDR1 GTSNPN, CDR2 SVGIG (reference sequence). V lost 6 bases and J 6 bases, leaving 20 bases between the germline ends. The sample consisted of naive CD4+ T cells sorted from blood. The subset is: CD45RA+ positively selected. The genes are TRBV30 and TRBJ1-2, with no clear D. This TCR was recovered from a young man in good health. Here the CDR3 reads CACTLGQVENGYTF. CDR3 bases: TGTGCCTGCACCCTTGGTCAGGTTGAGAATGGCTACACCTTC.